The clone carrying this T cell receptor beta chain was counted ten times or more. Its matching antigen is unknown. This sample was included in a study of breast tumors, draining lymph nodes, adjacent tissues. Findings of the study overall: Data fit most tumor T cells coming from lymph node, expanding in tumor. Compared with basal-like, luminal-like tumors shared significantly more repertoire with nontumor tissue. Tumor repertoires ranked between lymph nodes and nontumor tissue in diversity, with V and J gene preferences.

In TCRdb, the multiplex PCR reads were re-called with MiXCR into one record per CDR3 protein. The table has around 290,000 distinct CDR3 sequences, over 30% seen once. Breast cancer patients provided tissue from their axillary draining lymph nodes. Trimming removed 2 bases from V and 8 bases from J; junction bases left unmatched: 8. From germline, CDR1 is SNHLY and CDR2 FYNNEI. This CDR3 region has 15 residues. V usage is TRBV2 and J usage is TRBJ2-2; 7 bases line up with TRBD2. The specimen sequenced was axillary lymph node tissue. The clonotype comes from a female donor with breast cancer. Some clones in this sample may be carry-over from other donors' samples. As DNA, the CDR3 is TGTGCCAGCAGTGAATGGGCTAGCGGAGGGGGGGAGCTGTTTTTT. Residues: CASSEWASGGGELFF.